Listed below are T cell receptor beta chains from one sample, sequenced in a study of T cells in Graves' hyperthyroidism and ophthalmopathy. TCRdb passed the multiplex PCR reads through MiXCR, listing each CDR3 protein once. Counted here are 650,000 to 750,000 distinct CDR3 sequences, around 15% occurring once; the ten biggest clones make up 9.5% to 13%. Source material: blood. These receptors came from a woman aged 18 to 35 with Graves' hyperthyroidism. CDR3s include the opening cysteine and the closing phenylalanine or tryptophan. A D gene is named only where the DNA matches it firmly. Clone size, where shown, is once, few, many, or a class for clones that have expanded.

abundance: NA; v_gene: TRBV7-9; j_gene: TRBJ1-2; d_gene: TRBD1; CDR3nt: TGTGCCAGCAGCTTCGGGACAGGGAGATCCGATGGCTACACCTTC; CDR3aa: CASSFGTGRSDGYTF
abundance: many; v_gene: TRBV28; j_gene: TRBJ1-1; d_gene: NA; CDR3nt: TGTGCCAGCAGTTTCCACACTGAAGCTTTCTTT; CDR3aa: CASSFHTEAFF
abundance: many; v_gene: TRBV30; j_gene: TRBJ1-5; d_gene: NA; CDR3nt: TGTGCCTGGAACGGACGTAGGGATCAGCCCCAGCATTTT; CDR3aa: CAWNGRRDQPQHF
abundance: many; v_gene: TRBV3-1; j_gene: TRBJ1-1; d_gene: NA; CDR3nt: TGTGCCAGCAGCCAAGCTGTAGGCCACACTGAAGCTTTCTTT; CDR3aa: CASSQAVGHTEAFF
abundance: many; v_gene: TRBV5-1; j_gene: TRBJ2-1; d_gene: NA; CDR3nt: TGCGCCAGCAGCTCCACCGGGCAGGGAGGCGAGCAGTTCTTC; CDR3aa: CASSSTGQGGEQFF
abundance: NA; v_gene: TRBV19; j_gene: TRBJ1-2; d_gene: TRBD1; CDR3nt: TGTGCCAGTATCGGACAGGCCTATTCTTGGGATGGCTACACCTTC; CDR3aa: CASIGQAYSWDGYTF
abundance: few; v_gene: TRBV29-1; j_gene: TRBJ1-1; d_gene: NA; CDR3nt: TGCAGCATCCTCCTTACAGGGACCTGGCGTGAGGCTTTCTTT; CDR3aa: CSILLTGTWREAFF
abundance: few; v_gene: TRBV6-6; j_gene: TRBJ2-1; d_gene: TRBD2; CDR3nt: TGTGCCAGCAGTTACTCTCCCAGGCTAGCGGCGCACAATGAGCAGTTCTTC; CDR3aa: CASSYSPRLAAHNEQFF
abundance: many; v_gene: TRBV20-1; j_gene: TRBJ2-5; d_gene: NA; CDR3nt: TGCAGTGCTAGAGCTAGGACTCCCTACCCGGAGACCCAGTACTTC; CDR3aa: CSARARTPYPETQYF
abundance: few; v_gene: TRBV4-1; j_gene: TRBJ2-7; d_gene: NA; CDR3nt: TGCGCCAGCAGCCCCGGGGACGCCAGCACCTACGAGCAGTACTTC; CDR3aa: CASSPGDASTYEQYF
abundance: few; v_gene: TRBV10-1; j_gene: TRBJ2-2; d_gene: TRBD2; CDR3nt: TGCGCCAGCAGTGCGGGGCTAGCGGGATACACCGGGGAGCTGTTTTTT; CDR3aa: CASSAGLAGYTGELFF
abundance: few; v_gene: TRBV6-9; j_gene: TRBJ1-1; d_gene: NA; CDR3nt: TGTGCCAGCAGTCCTACCAGTCCGGGGTGGGACACTGAAGCTTTCTTT; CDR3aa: CASSPTSPGWDTEAFF
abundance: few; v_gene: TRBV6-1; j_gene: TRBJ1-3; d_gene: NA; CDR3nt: TGTGCCAGCAGTGGCAACCGGGGATTAAACACCATATATTTT; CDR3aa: CASSGNRGLNTIYF
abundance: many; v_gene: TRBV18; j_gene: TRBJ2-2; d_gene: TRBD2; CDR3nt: TGTGCCAGCTCCCGACTAGCGGATAACACCGGGGAGCTGTTTTTT; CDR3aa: CASSRLADNTGELFF